This T cell receptor (beta chain) was captured in a study of blood T cell repertoires in COVID-19. Across the whole study: Samples representing acute and convalescent COVID-19 were sourced from the United States, Italy and Spain. Sources were T cells, B-cell-depleted T cells, or PBMCs; the material itself was cDNA or gDNA.

In germline, CDR1 is LGHDT, CDR2 YNNKEL (reference sequence). V was trimmed by 3 bases and J by 7 bases, leaving 22 bases between them. This CDR3 is built from 17 residues. In the study's own analysis: Estimated nucleated cell counts came from reference gene primer amplification. The repertoire was sequenced with immunoSEQ multiplex PCR; TCRdb's copy has only in-frame clones and lacks some. D and trimming come from the DNA, and the V and J calls and clone size come from that table. Among 89,000 or so clones listed, around 90% were seen once. Followed longitudinally, the Seattle patients had been enrolled during active infection.

This chain joins TRBV3-1 (or the pseudogene TRBV3-2) and TRBJ1-5; D is perhaps TRBD1 (6 bases). The material sequenced was peripheral blood. The source is a man aged 50-60 years with COVID-19, enrolled during active disease. CDR3 DNA: TGTGCCAGCAGCCAGGGACGGCGGGGGCCCCAGGAACAGCCCCAGCATTTT. Protein product: CASSQGRRGPQEQPQHF.